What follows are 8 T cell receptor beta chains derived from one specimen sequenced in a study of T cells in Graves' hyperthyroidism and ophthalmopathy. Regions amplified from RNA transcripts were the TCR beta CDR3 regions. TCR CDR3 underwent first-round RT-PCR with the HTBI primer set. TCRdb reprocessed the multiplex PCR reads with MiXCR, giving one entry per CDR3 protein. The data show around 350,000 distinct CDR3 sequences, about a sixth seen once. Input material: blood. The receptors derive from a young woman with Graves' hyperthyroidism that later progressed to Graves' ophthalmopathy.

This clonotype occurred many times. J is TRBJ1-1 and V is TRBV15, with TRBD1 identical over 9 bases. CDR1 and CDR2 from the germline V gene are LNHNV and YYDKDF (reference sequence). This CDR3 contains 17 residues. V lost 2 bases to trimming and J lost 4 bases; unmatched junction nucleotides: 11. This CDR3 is CATSRQTGGTKGTEAFF. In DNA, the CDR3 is TGTGCCACCAGCAGACAAACAGGGGGCACAAAGGGCACTGAAGCTTTCTTT. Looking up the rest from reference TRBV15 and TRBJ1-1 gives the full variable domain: DAMVIQNPRYQVTQFGKPVTLSCSQTLNHNVMYWYQQKSSQAPKLLFHYYDKDFNNEADTPDNFQSRRPNTSFCFLDIRSPGLGDTAMYLCATSRQTGGTKGTEAFFGQGTRLTVV.

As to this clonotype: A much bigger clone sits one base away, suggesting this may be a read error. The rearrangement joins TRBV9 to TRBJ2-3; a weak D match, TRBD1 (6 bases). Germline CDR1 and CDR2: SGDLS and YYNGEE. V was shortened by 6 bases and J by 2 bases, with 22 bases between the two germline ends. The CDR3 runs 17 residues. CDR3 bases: TGTGCCAGCAACCCAGGCACAGGGCTGGGGGCCACAGATACGCAGTATTTT. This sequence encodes CASNPGTGLGATDTQYF.

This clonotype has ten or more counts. The CDR3 protein is CSARATGGGNQPQHF. The CDR3 DNA sequence: TGCAGTGCTAGAGCCACAGGGGGGGGGAATCAGCCCCAGCATTTT. The chain couples TRBV20-1 to TRBJ1-5; 8 nucleotides line up with TRBD1. The CDR3 covers 15 residues. The J segment lost 4 bases and the V segment lost 1 base, leaving 6 bases of the junction unmatched. Germline CDR1 reads DFQATT; CDR2 reads SNEGSKA (reference sequence).

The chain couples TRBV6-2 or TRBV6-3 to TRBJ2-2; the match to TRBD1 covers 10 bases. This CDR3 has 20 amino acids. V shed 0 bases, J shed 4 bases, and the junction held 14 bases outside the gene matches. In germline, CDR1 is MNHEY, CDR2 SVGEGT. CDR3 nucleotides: TGTGCCAGCAGTTACTCCCCCGACCTAAGACAGGGGGCTGGCACCGGGGAGCTGTTTTTT. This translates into CASSYSPDLRQGAGTGELFF.

The CDR3, as DNA: TGTGCCAGCAGTGCGACGGAACTAGCGGGCCTCTATGAGCAGTACTTC. Encoded protein: CASSATELAGLYEQYF. This sequence joins TRBV28 and TRBJ2-7, with TRBD2 identical over 9 bases. The CDR3 consists of 16 residues. Trimming took 5 bases from V and 7 from J; bases not matched to a gene: 15. Germline V gene lookup returns CDR1 MDHEN and CDR2 SYDVKM. The full variable domain, completed using reference TRBV28 and TRBJ2-7, is DVKVTQSSRYLVKRTGEKVFLECVQDMDHENMFWYRQDPGLGLRLIYFSYDVKMKEKGDIPEGYSVSREKKERFSLILESASTNQTSMYLCASSATELAGLYEQYFGPGTRLTVT.

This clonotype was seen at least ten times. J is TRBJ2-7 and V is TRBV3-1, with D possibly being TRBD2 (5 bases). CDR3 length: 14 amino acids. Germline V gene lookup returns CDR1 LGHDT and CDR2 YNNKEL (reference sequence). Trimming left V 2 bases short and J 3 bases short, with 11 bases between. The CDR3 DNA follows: TGTGCCAGCAGCCAATCTGCGGGTCTCTACGAGCAGTACTTC. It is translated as CASSQSAGLYEQYF.

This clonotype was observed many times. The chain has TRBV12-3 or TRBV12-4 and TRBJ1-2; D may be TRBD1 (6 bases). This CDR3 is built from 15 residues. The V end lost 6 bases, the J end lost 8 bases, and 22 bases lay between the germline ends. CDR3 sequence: CASSNHPETGYGYTF. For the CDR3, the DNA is TGTGCCAGCAGCAACCACCCCGAGACAGGTTACGGCTACACCTTC.

The CDR3 reads CASSSWTALGNTIYF. CDR3 bases: TGTGCCAGCAGCTCTTGGACAGCCCTGGGAAACACCATATATTTT. V usage is TRBV7-2 and J usage is TRBJ1-3; possibly TRBD1 for D (6 bases). Per the germline V gene, CDR1 is SGHTA and CDR2 is FQGNSA. V was clipped by 4 bases and J by 4 bases, with 14 bases between them. This CDR3 is built from 15 residues.